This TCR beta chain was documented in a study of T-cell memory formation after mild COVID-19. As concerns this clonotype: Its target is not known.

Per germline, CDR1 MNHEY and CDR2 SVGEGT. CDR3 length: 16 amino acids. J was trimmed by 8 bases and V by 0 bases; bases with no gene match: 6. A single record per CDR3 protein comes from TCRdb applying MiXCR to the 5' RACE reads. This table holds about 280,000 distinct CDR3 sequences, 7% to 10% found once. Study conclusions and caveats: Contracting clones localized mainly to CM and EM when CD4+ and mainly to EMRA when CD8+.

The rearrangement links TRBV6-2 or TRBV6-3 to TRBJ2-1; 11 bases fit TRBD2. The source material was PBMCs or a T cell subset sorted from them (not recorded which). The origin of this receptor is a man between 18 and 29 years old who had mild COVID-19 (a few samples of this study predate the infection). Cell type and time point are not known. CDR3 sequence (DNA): TGTGCCAGCAGTTACTCGAATAGCGGGGGGGCCCATGAGCAGTTCTTC. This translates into CASSYSNSGGAHEQFF.